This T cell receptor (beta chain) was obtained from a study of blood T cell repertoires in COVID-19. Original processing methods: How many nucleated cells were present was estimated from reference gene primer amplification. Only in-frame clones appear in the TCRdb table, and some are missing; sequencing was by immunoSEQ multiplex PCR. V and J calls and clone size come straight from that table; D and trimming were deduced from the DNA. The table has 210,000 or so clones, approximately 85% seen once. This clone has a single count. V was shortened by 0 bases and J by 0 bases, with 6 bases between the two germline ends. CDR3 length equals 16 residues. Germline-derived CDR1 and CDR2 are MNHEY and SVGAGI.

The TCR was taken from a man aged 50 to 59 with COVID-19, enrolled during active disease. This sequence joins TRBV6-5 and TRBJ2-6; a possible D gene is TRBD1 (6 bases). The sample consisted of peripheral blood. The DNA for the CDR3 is TGTGCCAGCAGTTACTCAGGGGGCTCTGGGGCCAACGTCCTGACTTTC. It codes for CASSYSGGSGANVLTF.